These 29 T cell receptor beta chains were sequenced from one sample in a study of beta chain features in type 1 diabetes. Study-level results: In all four CD4+ subsets, TCRB CDR3 length was significantly, moderately reduced in type 1 diabetes.

The authors reverse transcribed all of the isolated RNA, so sequencing captured expressed TCRB transcripts. Libraries were prepared by immunoSEQ multiplex PCR; TCRdb keeps only in-frame clonotypes and omits some of them. In the table there are some 240,000 clones, roughly 16% of which are singletons. These TCRs' antigens remain unknown. Source material: naive CD4+ T cells from blood. All receptors come from a man aged 25-45 years with type 1 diabetes.

The V call is TRBV29-1, the J call TRBJ2-5; D perhaps matches TRBD2 (5 bases). The V end was cut by 6 bases, the J end by 1 base, with 12 bases between. CDR3 length: 13 residues. Germline assignment: CDR1 SQVTM and CDR2 ANQGSEA. The chain's CDR3 is CSVALTTQETQYF. CDR3 DNA: TGCAGCGTGGCCCTGACTACCCAAGAGACCCAGTACTTC.

Written as DNA, the CDR3 is TGTGCCACCAGCAGAGATCTGGGGGGCTCCTACAATGAGCAGTTCTTC. Translation gives CATSRDLGGSYNEQFF. The rearrangement joins TRBV15 to TRBJ2-1; possible D gene TRBD2, 6 bases. V dropped 0 bases and J dropped 0 bases, with 9 bases sitting between them. The CDR3 consists of 16 residues. Germline loops: CDR1 LNHNV, CDR2 YYDKDF (reference sequence).

This clone appeared a few times. The gene calls are TRBV29-1 and TRBJ2-3; TRBD1 or TRBD2 may be the D gene (5 bases each). Germline V gene data show CDR1 as SQVTM and CDR2 as ANQGSEA. The germline V and J ends were trimmed by 8 bases and 3 bases, with 15 bases remaining between them. The CDR3 has 13 amino acids. CDR3 in DNA: TGCAGCACCAGGGACGGCGCAACAGATACGCAGTATTTT. Residues: CSTRDGATDTQYF.

This clone came up a few times. The V call is TRBV7-2, the J call TRBJ2-5; 10 nucleotides agree with TRBD2. The end of the DNA is better explained by TRBJ2-7, so the J call may be wrong. Germline loops: CDR1 SGHTA, CDR2 FQGNSA. The CDR3 has 17 amino acids. As DNA, the CDR3 is TGTGCCAGCAGTTACCTGGGGGTAGCGGGAGGTCTCTACGAGCAGTACTTC. Its translation: CASSYLGVAGGLYEQYF.

The V and J genes are TRBV28 and TRBJ2-2; 9 bases are a match to TRBD1. The CDR3 is 16 residues long. Trimming at V came to 7 bases and at J to 0 bases, leaving 6 bases not matched to a gene. CDR1 and CDR2 (germline): MDHEN, SYDVKM. The CDR3 DNA reads as TGTGCCAGCAACGAACAGGGGGCCTCGAACACCGGGGAGCTGTTTTTT. As protein: CASNEQGASNTGELFF.

The chain has TRBV29-1 and TRBJ2-4; D is ambiguous. Germline V CDR1 and CDR2: SQVTM, ANQGSEA. The V and J ends lost 2 bases and 3 bases respectively, with 8 bases between them. This CDR3 has 13 amino acids. This CDR3 reads CSVETDNKNIQYF. The CDR3 DNA is TGCAGCGTTGAAACAGATAACAAAAACATTCAGTACTTC.

The table lists this clone with a few counts. The V call is TRBV29-1, the J call TRBJ2-5; TRBD1 aligns across 7 bases. J gave up 5 bases and V 6 bases, and 15 bases lay outside the gene matches. Germline V CDR1 and CDR2: SQVTM, ANQGSEA. The length of the CDR3 is 15 residues. Written as DNA, the CDR3 is TGCAGCGTGGCTCGGGACAGTCGCTCGGGGGAGACCCAGTACTTC. This codes for CSVARDSRSGETQYF. The full variable domain, with the rest looked up from reference TRBV29-1 and TRBJ2-5, is SAVISQKPSRDICQRGTSLTIQCQVDSQVTMMFWYRQQPGQSLTLIATANQGSEATYESGFVIDKFPISRPNLTFSTLTVSNMSPEDSSIYLCSVARDSRSGETQYFGPGTRLLVL.

V usage is TRBV29-1 and J usage is TRBJ1-1; 11 bases fit TRBD1. Germline V gene sequence: CDR1 SQVTM, CDR2 ANQGSEA. The CDR3 consists of 14 residues. The V gene end was trimmed by 7 bases and the J gene end by 4 bases; junction bases not matched to a gene: 8. The CDR3 DNA is TGCAGCGGTCAACCTGGGACAGGGGGCACTGAAGCTTTCTTT. Translating it yields CSGQPGTGGTEAFF.

The genes are TRBV19 and TRBJ2-1, with TRBD2 matching 7 bases. This CDR3 contains 13 residues. Per the germline V gene, CDR1 is LNHDA and CDR2 is SQIVND (reference sequence). J lost 6 bases, V lost 5 bases, and 4 bases had no gene match. CDR3 region: CASSGRTSNEQFF. The CDR3 coding sequence is TGTGCCAGTAGTGGTAGGACTAGCAATGAGCAGTTCTTC. The entire variable domain, with the rest obtained from reference TRBV19 and TRBJ2-1, is as follows: DGGITQSPKYLFRKEGQNVTLSCEQNLNHDAMYWYRQDPGQGLRLIYYSQIVNDFQKGDIAEGYSVSREKKESFPLTVTSAQKNPTAFYLCASSGRTSNEQFFGPGTRLTVL.

The rearrangement uses TRBV7-2 and TRBJ1-2; no definite D call. Between the trimmed V and J ends, which lost 5 bases and 2 bases, there was a span of 15 bases. This CDR3 region has 15 residues. Looked up from germline, CDR1 is SGHTA and CDR2 is FQGNSA. The CDR3 DNA is TGTGCCAGCAGCCCTCAGGCGGCAGGAAACTATGGCTACACCTTC. It encodes CASSPQAAGNYGYTF.

Remarks on this clone: Other DNA variants within this sample encode the same CDR3. This chain uses TRBV20-1 with TRBJ2-5, with unresolved D. This CDR3 is 11 amino acids long. In germline, CDR1 is DFQATT, CDR2 SNEGSKA (reference sequence). Trimming removed 0 bases at V and 5 bases at J, with 4 bases between. The CDR3 DNA sequence: TGCAGTGCTAGAGATAGGGAGACCCAGTACTTC. Amino acids: CSARDRETQYF.

This clone turned up a few times. V gene TRBV5-4 combines with J gene TRBJ1-1, with D possibly TRBD1 on 5 matching bases. V lost 0 bases and J lost 1, with 19 bases in between. This CDR3 has 18 amino acids. CDR1 and CDR2 from the germline V gene are SGHNT and YYREEE (reference sequence). The CDR3 DNA reads as TGTGCCAGCAGCTTGGGAGGGGCCGGGCCCCGTGCGAACACTGAAGCTTTCTTT. Translated, it gives CASSLGGAGPRANTEAFF. Using reference TRBV5-4 and TRBJ1-1 for the parts outside the CDR3, the full variable domain is ETGVTQSPTHLIKTRGQQVTLRCSSQSGHNTVSWYQQALGQGPQFIFQYYREEENGRGNFPPRFSGLQFPNYSSELNVNALELDDSALYLCASSLGGAGPRANTEAFFGQGTRLTVV.

This clone was detected a few times. Other DNA sequences within the sample encode an identical CDR3. CDR3 protein: CASSGRGGRTDTQYF. The CDR3 DNA reads TGTGCCAGCAGCGGCCGTGGTGGGAGAACAGATACGCAGTATTTT. The chain combines TRBV9 with TRBJ2-3; weak D call: TRBD2 (5 bases). This CDR3 contains 15 residues. The germline V and J ends were trimmed by 3 bases and 3 bases, with 14 bases remaining between them. The germline CDR1 and CDR2 sequences are SGDLS and YYNGEE.

The chain is built from TRBV7-3 and TRBJ2-4; D is possibly TRBD1 or TRBD2 (5 bases each). The CDR3 totals 17 residues. Germline-derived CDR1 and CDR2 are SGHTA and FQGTGA. V dropped 5 bases and J dropped 1 base, with 18 bases sitting between them. The DNA for the CDR3 is TGTGCCAGCAGCCCGATGGGGCAAGGGGAGGCCAAAAACATTCAGTACTTC. This sequence encodes CASSPMGQGEAKNIQYF.

J is TRBJ2-5 and V is TRBV9; a possible D gene is TRBD1 (5 bases). Germline V lookup: CDR1 SGDLS, CDR2 YYNGEE. This CDR3 comprises 18 residues. V was pared by 0 bases and J by 2 bases, with 20 bases between. The DNA of the CDR3 is TGTGCCAGCAGCGTAGATATACGAGACAGAAGAATACAAGAGACCCAGTACTTC. Residues: CASSVDIRDRRIQETQYF.

The chain uses TRBV19 and TRBJ1-2; TRBD1 agrees at 9 bases. The CDR3 is 11 residues long. Per the germline V gene, CDR1 is LNHDA and CDR2 is SQIVND (reference sequence). J was trimmed by 6 bases and V by 10 bases; bases with no gene match: 3. For the CDR3, the DNA is TGTGCCACAAACAGGGGGCATGGCTACACCTTC. It translates to CATNRGHGYTF. The entire variable domain, with the rest obtained from reference TRBV19 and TRBJ1-2, is as follows: DGGITQSPKYLFRKEGQNVTLSCEQNLNHDAMYWYRQDPGQGLRLIYYSQIVNDFQKGDIAEGYSVSREKKESFPLTVTSAQKNPTAFYLCATNRGHGYTFGSGTRLTVV.

This clone was detected a few times. The genes are TRBV15 and TRBJ2-1; no definite D call. Germline values: CDR1 LNHNV, CDR2 YYDKDF (reference sequence). This CDR3 is built from 16 residues. Trimming shortened V by 0 bases and J by 0 bases, and 9 bases separated the two germline ends. This CDR3 is CATSRDKTHSYNEQFF. The CDR3 DNA reads as TGTGCCACCAGCAGAGATAAGACTCACTCCTACAATGAGCAGTTCTTC. Combining the CDR3 with reference TRBV15 and TRBJ2-1 gives the whole variable domain DAMVIQNPRYQVTQFGKPVTLSCSQTLNHNVMYWYQQKSSQAPKLLFHYYDKDFNNEADTPDNFQSRRPNTSFCFLDIRSPGLGDTAMYLCATSRDKTHSYNEQFFGPGTRLTVL.

This clone was found a few times. The rearrangement links TRBV30 to TRBJ2-3; 7 positions agree with TRBD1. CDR3 length: 15 amino acids. The germline gives CDR1 GTSNPN, CDR2 SVGIG (reference sequence). After removal of 2 bases from V and 0 bases from J, the junction contained 5 bases not matched to a gene. The CDR3 bases are TGTGCCTGGAGTCTGACAGGGAGTAGCACAGATACGCAGTATTTT. It yields the protein CAWSLTGSSTDTQYF.

This sequence joins TRBV2 and TRBJ1-1; D remains ambiguous. Trimming stripped 7 bases from V and 0 bases from J, with 12 bases between. The CDR3 runs to 14 residues. The germline V gene has CDR1 SNHLY and CDR2 FYNNEI. CDR3 region: CASTRGTLNTEAFF. The DNA for the CDR3 is TGTGCCAGCACACGCGGAACTTTGAACACTGAAGCTTTCTTT.

This clone was observed a few times. This chain connects TRBV29-1 to TRBJ2-3; TRBD1 matches at 8 bases. The trim removed 3 bases at V and 0 bases at J, leaving 2 bases unmatched. The CDR3 is made up of 14 amino acids. Germline CDR1 and CDR2: SQVTM and ANQGSEA. The CDR3 DNA reads TGCAGCGTTGACAGGGGGCTGAGCACAGATACGCAGTATTTT. Protein sequence: CSVDRGLSTDTQYF.

The CDR3 DNA is TGCGCCAGCAGCCAAGATGGACCTCCGGCGGAAAAACTGTTTTTT. Its protein is CASSQDGPPAEKLFF. The chain has TRBV4-1 and TRBJ1-4, with unresolved D. Germline V gives CDR1 MGHRA, CDR2 YSYEKL. The V gene lost 0 bases and the J gene lost 8 bases, with 13 bases spanning the gap. The CDR3 totals 15 residues.

The chain links TRBV9 to TRBJ2-1; D is ambiguous. CDR1 is SGDLS and CDR2 is YYNGEE in the germline V gene. The V end was cut by 0 bases, the J end by 6 bases, with 16 bases between. The CDR3 spans 16 residues. For the CDR3, the DNA is TGTGCCAGCAGCGTAGGTCCCCAGAGGAATGGCAATGAGCAGTTCTTC. This codes for CASSVGPQRNGNEQFF. The full variable domain, rest sourced from reference TRBV9 and TRBJ2-1, is DSGVTQTPKHLITATGQRVTLRCSPRSGDLSVYWYQQSLDQGLQFLIQYYNGEERAKGNILERFSAQQFPDLHSELNLSSLELGDSALYFCASSVGPQRNGNEQFFGPGTRLTVL.

This clone was seen a few times. The genes are TRBV2 and TRBJ2-1; TRBD2 agrees at 11 bases. The CDR3 runs to 12 residues. V trimming: 5 bases; J trimming: 10 bases; junction bases outside the gene matches: 1. Germline V gene sequence: CDR1 SNHLY, CDR2 FYNNEI. CDR3 DNA: TGTGCCAGCAGTTCTAGCGGGAGGGAGCAGTTCTTC. This sequence encodes CASSSSGREQFF.

This clone was observed a handful of times. The V call is TRBV30, the J call TRBJ2-7; possible D gene TRBD1, 5 bases. Trimming pared 1 base from V and 2 bases from J, leaving 12 bases between. This CDR3 has 14 amino acids. The germline V gene encodes CDR1 GTSNPN and CDR2 SVGIG (reference sequence). The CDR3 DNA reads as TGTGCCTGGAGTGGGGGCGCAGTCACCTACGAGCAGTACTTC. Its translation is CAWSGGAVTYEQYF.

This clone has just a few counts. The V gene is TRBV29-1, the J gene TRBJ2-5; 8 bases are shared with TRBD2. This CDR3 spans 15 amino acids. CDR1 SQVTM and CDR2 ANQGSEA come from the germline V gene. V gave up 3 bases and J gave up 0 bases; unmatched junction bases: 6. The CDR3 region is CSVEASGLYQETQYF. CDR3 in DNA: TGCAGCGTTGAGGCTAGCGGGCTGTACCAAGAGACCCAGTACTTC.

This chain links TRBV11-1 with TRBJ2-4, with 10 positions matching TRBD1. The J segment lost 6 bases and the V segment lost 5 bases, leaving 4 bases of the junction unmatched. Germline CDR1 is SGHAT and CDR2 is FQDESV (reference sequence). The length of the CDR3 is 14 residues. The CDR3 DNA reads as TGTGCCAGCAGCACAGGACAGGGGGGAAACATTCAGTACTTC. Translating gives CASSTGQGGNIQYF.

This chain links TRBV7-2 with TRBJ2-3; D call uncertain. This CDR3 is 12 amino acids long. Germline V gives CDR1 SGHTA, CDR2 FQGNSA. V gave up 7 bases and J gave up 8 bases, with 13 bases separating them. The CDR3 sequence: CASNHGSSTQYF. The CDR3, as DNA: TGTGCCAGCAACCATGGGTCTTCTACGCAGTATTTT.

This clone was seen only a few times. This sequence joins TRBV7-3 and TRBJ1-2; 8 bases match TRBD1. CDR1 and CDR2 from the germline V gene are SGHTA and FQGTGA. V was pared by 4 bases and J by 7 bases, with 8 bases of the junction left unmatched. The CDR3 has 14 amino acids. DNA of the CDR3: TGTGCCAGCAGCTCTCTGACAGGGGCGGGTGGCTACACCTTC. Protein product: CASSSLTGAGGYTF.

This clone was recorded a few times. V usage is TRBV2 and J usage is TRBJ2-7, with 11 bases fitting TRBD2. V gave up 10 bases and J gave up 1 base; unmatched junction bases: 3. This CDR3 contains 13 residues. From germline, CDR1 is SNHLY and CDR2 FYNNEI. The CDR3 coding sequence is TGTGCCACTGGGACTAGCGGTTCCTACGAGCAGTACTTC. Amino acids: CATGTSGSYEQYF.